The 28 T cell receptor beta chains listed next were all sequenced from one sample in a study of OX40 agonist ivuxolimab in advanced cancers. Libraries were prepared by immunoSEQ multiplex PCR; TCRdb keeps only in-frame clonotypes and omits some of them. The data contain roughly 24,000 clones, just under 80% of them singletons. The sequences come from CD4+ or CD8+ T cells sorted from blood, collected in a trial of the OX40 agonist ivuxolimab. The receptors come from an adult with an advanced solid tumor such as melanoma, head and neck, liver or kidney cancer.

This clone was counted a few times. The chain links TRBV9 to TRBJ2-1; tentative D call: TRBD1 (5 bases). V lost 4 bases and J lost 8, with 13 bases in between. Germline V gene sequence: CDR1 SGDLS, CDR2 YYNGEE. The CDR3 is 13 residues long. The CDR3 DNA is TGTGCCAGCAGCTCGCGACAGCCCGATGAGCAGTTCTTC. Residues: CASSSRQPDEQFF.

The chain recombines TRBV19 with TRBJ2-1; TRBD1 is a possible D gene (7 bases). V was pared by 0 bases and J by 1 base, with 16 bases between. CDR1 and CDR2 (germline): LNHDA, SQIVND (reference sequence). CDR3 length: 18 amino acids. The CDR3: CASSIDQGGGNSYNEQFF. For the CDR3, the DNA is TGTGCCAGTAGTATAGATCAAGGAGGGGGCAATTCCTACAATGAGCAGTTCTTC.

The rearrangement joins TRBV4-1 to TRBJ2-7; TRBD1 matches 9 bases. The CDR3 runs to 14 residues. The germline V gene encodes CDR1 MGHRA and CDR2 YSYEKL. J gave up 3 bases and V 4 bases, and 4 bases lay outside the gene matches. The CDR3 loop reads CASSRQGGNYEQYF. CDR3 coding DNA: TGCGCCAGCAGCCGACAGGGGGGTAACTACGAGCAGTACTTC.

V is TRBV14 and J is TRBJ1-2; possible D gene TRBD1, 6 bases. The germline V gene encodes CDR1 SGHDN and CDR2 FVKESK. This CDR3 region has 14 residues. Trimming removed 4 bases at V and 2 bases at J, with 11 bases between. CDR3 loop: CASSLQGDNYGYTF. CDR3 nucleotides: TGTGCCAGCAGCCTACAGGGAGACAACTATGGCTACACCTTC.

The V call is TRBV11-2, the J call TRBJ1-1; maybe TRBD1 (6 bases). CDR1 is SGHAT and CDR2 is FQNNGV in the germline V gene. The CDR3 runs to 15 residues. The V end was cut by 0 bases, the J end by 4 bases, with 12 bases between. This chain's CDR3 is CASSLDRRGFTEAFF. In DNA form, the CDR3 reads TGTGCCAGCAGCTTAGATCGCAGGGGATTCACTGAAGCTTTCTTT. The full variable domain, with the rest looked up from reference TRBV11-2 and TRBJ1-1, is EAGVAQSPRYKIIEKRQSVAFWCNPISGHATLYWYQQILGQGPKLLIQFQNNGVVDDSQLPKDRFSAERLKGVDSTLKIQPAKLEDSAVYLCASSLDRRGFTEAFFGQGTRLTVV.

J is TRBJ1-5 and V is TRBV6-6; 7 bases fit TRBD1. J lost 3 bases, V lost 5 bases, and 7 bases had no gene match. Germline lookup yields CDR1 MNHNY and CDR2 SVGAGI (reference sequence). The CDR3 length is 15 residues. CDR3: CASSPTGTVNQPQHF. DNA for the CDR3: TGTGCCAGCAGTCCAACCGGGACAGTCAATCAGCCCCAGCATTTT.

This sequence joins TRBV18 and TRBJ2-1, with TRBD1 matching 12 bases. Germline V gene data show CDR1 as KGHSH and CDR2 as LQKENI. J was trimmed by 6 bases and V by 6 bases; bases with no gene match: 15. This CDR3 comprises 18 residues. The CDR3 here is CASSLRPTGTGGFNEQFF. The CDR3 nucleotides are TGTGCCAGCTCCCTACGTCCCACCGGGACAGGGGGCTTCAATGAGCAGTTCTTC.

The chain uses TRBV9 and TRBJ2-7, with D tentatively TRBD1 or TRBD2 (5 bases each). The CDR3 length is 14 residues. The germline V and J ends were trimmed by 4 bases and 3 bases, with 14 bases remaining between them. From germline, CDR1 is SGDLS and CDR2 YYNGEE. The CDR3 DNA is TGTGCCAGCAGCTCAGGGTCAGGAGGCTACGAGCAGTACTTC. Its protein product is CASSSGSGGYEQYF.

This clone is a singleton in its sample. This chain links TRBV15 with TRBJ2-4; 10 bases are shared with TRBD1. Looked up from germline, CDR1 is LNHNV and CDR2 is YYDKDF (reference sequence). Trimming at V came to 4 bases and at J to 10 bases, leaving 7 bases not matched to a gene. This CDR3 has 14 residues. This CDR3 is CATSKRTGGNIQYF. The DNA for the CDR3 is TGTGCCACCAGCAAACGGACAGGGGGGAATATTCAGTACTTC.

V is TRBV21-1 and J is TRBJ2-3; TRBD2 is the table's D call, not checked against the DNA. TRBV21-1 is annotated as a pseudogene. The CDR3 is 13 residues long. CDR3 nucleotides: TGTGCCAGCAGCAAAGGAGGTCCAGATACGCAGTATTTT. Protein product: CASSKGGPDTQYF.

Remarks on this clone: Germline is not matched at one junction end, which may reflect a read error. This rearrangement joins TRBV2 to TRBJ2-5; 10 nucleotides line up with TRBD1. Germline CDR1 reads SNHLY; CDR2 reads FYNNEI. The CDR3 is 11 residues long. The CDR3 loop is CASRALGQGNF. In DNA form, the CDR3 reads TGTGCCAGCAGAGCCTTGGGACAGGGGAACTTC.

The chain links TRBV4-1 to TRBJ2-3; a possible D gene is TRBD2 (6 bases). CDR1 and CDR2 (germline): MGHRA, YSYEKL. The CDR3 spans 14 residues. V was clipped by 2 bases and J by 6 bases, with 12 bases between them. The CDR3 DNA sequence: TGCGCCAGCAGCCAACTAGCGAACGGGGATACGCAGTATTTT. Translated, it gives CASSQLANGDTQYF.

This clone turned up a few times. This rearrangement joins TRBV19 to TRBJ1-1; 7 bases match TRBD1. The CDR3 is 14 amino acids. Germline V gene data show CDR1 as LNHDA and CDR2 as SQIVND (reference sequence). Trimming took 5 bases from V and 5 from J; bases not matched to a gene: 8. The CDR3 DNA reads as TGTGCCAGTAGTCTCACCAGGGGGATGACTGAAGCTTTCTTT. Amino acid sequence: CASSLTRGMTEAFF.

The chain employs TRBV11-2 and TRBJ2-5; tentatively, D is TRBD1 (6 bases). Germline-derived CDR1 and CDR2 are SGHAT and FQNNGV. Trimming pared 4 bases from V and 2 bases from J, leaving 11 bases between. The CDR3 covers 14 residues. The CDR3: CASSSLGQQETQYF. CDR3 DNA: TGTGCCAGCAGCTCGCTCGGACAGCAAGAGACCCAGTACTTC.

The chain combines TRBV27 with TRBJ2-7; D gene ambiguous. The CDR3 has 17 amino acids. V was pared by 5 bases and J by 3 bases, with 23 bases between. Germline V gene sequence: CDR1 MNHEY, CDR2 SMNVEV (reference sequence). CDR3 nucleotides: TGTGCCAGCAGTCCGCTCTTTAGGACCTCTGCTAGCTACGAGCAGTACTTC. It translates to CASSPLFRTSASYEQYF.

The V gene is TRBV27, the J gene TRBJ2-5; TRBD1 matches at 7 bases. V shed 2 bases and J 1 base; nucleotides not matched to a gene: 4. There are 15 residues in the CDR3. In germline, CDR1 is MNHEY, CDR2 SMNVEV (reference sequence). The CDR3 bases are TGTGCCAGCAGTTTACAGGGGGAACTCCAAGAGACCCAGTACTTC. Translating it yields CASSLQGELQETQYF.

The CDR3 coding sequence is TGCGCCAGCAGCCAAGTGGGGACGTCCTATGGCTACACCTTC. It yields the protein CASSQVGTSYGYTF. This sequence joins TRBV4-1 and TRBJ1-2, with D perhaps TRBD1 (5 bases). Trimming shortened V by 1 base and J by 4 bases, and 10 bases separated the two germline ends. This CDR3 is built from 14 residues. Germline-derived CDR1 and CDR2 are MGHRA and YSYEKL.

The CDR3 loop is CSVEEPGSGLGEQYF. The CDR3 DNA is TGCAGCGTTGAGGAGCCGGGCTCCGGATTAGGGGAGCAGTACTTC. The rearrangement uses TRBV29-1 and TRBJ2-7, with D unclear. The V gene's germline CDR1 is SQVTM and CDR2 ANQGSEA. The CDR3 runs to 15 residues. V lost 3 bases, J lost 7 bases, and 22 bases lay in between.

The V and J genes are TRBV7-8 and TRBJ2-7; D might be TRBD1 (6 bases). The CDR3 runs to 15 residues. The V gene's germline CDR1 is SGHVS and CDR2 FQNEAQ. Deletions cut 2 bases from V and 6 bases from J, with 17 bases between. CDR3 sequence: CASSLTRGLGAEQYF. Written as DNA, the CDR3 is TGTGCCAGCAGCTTAACTAGGGGGTTGGGCGCCGAGCAGTACTTC.

The rearrangement joins TRBV11-2 to TRBJ2-1; D not certain. Germline V gene lookup returns CDR1 SGHAT and CDR2 FQNNGV. The CDR3 spans 17 residues. The V end was cut by 2 bases, the J end by 8 bases, with 22 bases between. The CDR3 nucleotides read TGTGCCAGCAGCTTATTCCCCCCCTGGAGCTTAGGGCATGAGCAGTTCTTC. This translates into CASSLFPPWSLGHEQFF. The entire variable domain, with the rest obtained from reference TRBV11-2 and TRBJ2-1, is as follows: EAGVAQSPRYKIIEKRQSVAFWCNPISGHATLYWYQQILGQGPKLLIQFQNNGVVDDSQLPKDRFSAERLKGVDSTLKIQPAKLEDSAVYLCASSLFPPWSLGHEQFFGPGTRLTVL.

A remark on this clone: With a far larger clone one base away, a read error is the likely cause. Other DNA sequences of this sample code for an identical CDR3. The CDR3 is CASSQDWQTSNQPQHF. Here the CDR3 DNA reads TGCGCCAGCAGCCAAGATTGGCAGACTAGCAATCAGCCCCAGCATTTT. The chain is built from TRBV4-1 and TRBJ1-5; no firm D call. The V end lost 0 bases, the J end lost 0 bases, and 9 bases lay between the germline ends. CDR1 and CDR2 (germline): MGHRA, YSYEKL. The CDR3 is made up of 16 amino acids.

This clone was detected only a few times. The genes are TRBV7-9 and TRBJ1-6; D gene uncertain. Trimming stripped 5 bases from V and 7 bases from J, with 15 bases between. The CDR3 is 15 residues long. Germline V gives CDR1 SEHNR, CDR2 FQNEAQ (reference sequence). This chain's CDR3 is CASSHQPSLNSPLHF. CDR3 coding DNA: TGTGCCAGCAGCCATCAACCAAGCCTCAATTCACCCCTCCACTTT.

The chain couples TRBV6-1 to TRBJ2-7; 7 bases are shared with TRBD1. In germline, CDR1 is MNHNS, CDR2 SASEGT. The CDR3 is 12 residues long. The junction had 6 bases not matched to a gene; V was cut back by 11 bases and J by 2 bases. CDR3 residues: CAGSTGPYEQYF. In DNA form, the CDR3 reads TGTGCCGGATCGACAGGGCCCTACGAGCAGTACTTC.

The V call is TRBV5-8, the J call TRBJ2-7; D is unresolved. Trimming pared 4 bases from V and 4 bases from J, leaving 6 bases between. The CDR3 covers 11 residues. The germline V gene encodes CDR1 SGHTS and CDR2 YDEGEE. CDR3 coding DNA: TGTGCCAGCAGCATAGGGTACGAGCAGTACTTC. Its translation: CASSIGYEQYF.

The chain carries TRBV6-1 and TRBJ1-4; D is ambiguous. CDR3 length: 15 amino acids. The germline gives CDR1 MNHNS, CDR2 SASEGT. Trimming took off 3 bases at V and 7 bases at J, with 15 bases between the two ends. The CDR3 loop is CASSEGRQHTEKLFF. CDR3 nucleotides: TGTGCCAGCAGTGAGGGTAGGCAGCATACTGAAAAACTGTTTTTT.

This clone has just one count. V usage is TRBV6-5 and J usage is TRBJ1-5; unclear D gene. The CDR3 extends over 10 amino acids. CDR1 MNHEY and CDR2 SVGAGI come from the germline V gene. The V gene lost 6 bases and the J gene lost 3 bases, with 0 bases spanning the gap. CDR3 region: CASSNQPQHF. The CDR3 DNA reads as TGTGCCAGCAGCAATCAGCCCCAGCATTTT.

The chain links TRBV9 to TRBJ2-5; D tentatively fits TRBD1 or TRBD2 (5 bases each). The CDR3 contains 15 residues. CDR1 and CDR2 (germline): SGDLS, YYNGEE. V was trimmed by 0 bases and J by 4 bases, leaving 13 bases between them. The CDR3 bases are TGTGCCAGCAGCGTAGCTAGGGGACCGGGAGAGACCCAGTACTTC. Residues: CASSVARGPGETQYF.

The rearrangement links TRBV28 to TRBJ2-2; perhaps TRBD2 as D (5 bases). V gave up 10 bases and J gave up 0 bases, with 9 bases separating them. This CDR3 is 13 amino acids long. Germline V gene data show CDR1 as MDHEN and CDR2 as SYDVKM. This CDR3 reads CATSGTNTGELFF. CDR3 DNA: TGTGCCACCTCCGGGACGAACACCGGGGAGCTGTTTTTT. The full variable domain, with the rest looked up from reference TRBV28 and TRBJ2-2, is DVKVTQSSRYLVKRTGEKVFLECVQDMDHENMFWYRQDPGLGLRLIYFSYDVKMKEKGDIPEGYSVSREKKERFSLILESASTNQTSMYLCATSGTNTGELFFGEGSRLTVL.